The clone carrying this T cell receptor (beta chain) was seen many times. The sample belongs to a study of T cells in Graves' hyperthyroidism and ophthalmopathy. Across the whole study: The authors collected peripheral blood at initial diagnosis, before any treatment.

RNA transcripts provided the source from which TCR beta CDR3 regions were amplified. A first-round RT-PCR of the TCR CDR3 used the HTBI primer set. TCRdb processed the multiplex PCR reads anew with MiXCR; each CDR3 protein has one entry. Of a few hundred thousand distinct CDR3 sequences listed, around 19% are singletons. Uncontrolled infection, other autoimmune disease, pregnancy and lactation each barred patients from inclusion. The clonotype originates from a man aged 35-49 years with Graves' hyperthyroidism. Sequences were obtained from blood.

The CDR3 DNA sequence: TGCAGTGCCTGGGGACAGCCGAACACTGAAGCTTTCTTT. This encodes CSAWGQPNTEAFF. This sequence joins TRBV20-1 and TRBJ1-1, with 7 bases matching TRBD1. The germline V gene has CDR1 DFQATT and CDR2 SNEGSKA (reference sequence). The CDR3 runs 13 residues. With V trimmed by 6 bases and J by 1 base, 5 bases remained unmatched.